Listed below are T cell receptor beta chains from one sample, sequenced in a study of post-analysis software for immune sequencing data. TCRdb redid the calling of the PCR reads with MiXCR, one entry per CDR3 protein. The data hold 450,000 to 650,000 distinct CDR3 sequences, with roughly 46% observed a single time. What was sequenced was blood. The receptors originated from a girl aged 5-17 years with multiple sclerosis. The CDR3 runs from the conserved cysteine through the conserved F or W. A D gene is named only where the DNA matches it firmly. Clone size is given for some rows only: seen once, a few or many times, or a class if the clone is expanded.

size: few; J: TRBJ2-3; D: TRBD2; V: TRBV7-2; CDR3: CASSQTSGGTDTQYF; DNA: TGTGCCAGCAGCCAAACTAGCGGGGGCACAGATACGCAGTATTTT
size: few; J: TRBJ2-5; D: -; V: TRBV7-2; CDR3: CASSLEVGISGRETQYF; DNA: TGTGCCAGCAGCTTAGAAGTTGGCATCTCCGGAAGGGAGACCCAGTACTTC
size: -; J: TRBJ2-5; D: -; V: TRBV6-1; CDR3: CASRDSTRQTQYF; DNA: TGTGCCAGCAGGGACAGCACAAGACAGACCCAGTACTTC
size: -; J: TRBJ1-2; D: -; V: TRBV7-6; CDR3: CASSSGLDPSNGYTF; DNA: TGTGCCAGCAGCTCGGGGTTAGACCCGTCCAATGGCTACACCTTC
size: few; J: TRBJ2-3; D: TRBD2; V: TRBV29-1; CDR3: CSVRGLASTDTQYF; DNA: TGCAGCGTCCGCGGACTAGCTAGCACAGATACGCAGTATTTT
size: -; J: TRBJ1-2; D: -; V: TRBV28; CDR3: CASTSTRDIDGYTF; DNA: TGTGCCAGCACCTCCACCCGGGACATAGATGGCTACACCTTT
size: -; J: TRBJ1-1; D: TRBD1; V: TRBV12-3/TRBV12-4; CDR3: CASSHPGQGITEAFF; DNA: TGTGCCAGCAGCCATCCGGGACAGGGCATAACTGAAGCTTTCTTT
size: -; J: TRBJ1-2; D: TRBD1; V: TRBV12-3/TRBV12-4; CDR3: CASSLLGQGDGYTF; DNA: TGTGCCAGCAGTCTCCTGGGACAGGGGGATGGCTACACCTTC
size: -; J: TRBJ2-7; D: TRBD2; V: TRBV7-2; CDR3: CASSPVPSGRDEQYF; DNA: TGTGCCAGCAGCCCCGTTCCTAGCGGACGGGACGAGCAGTACTTC
size: -; J: TRBJ2-7; D: TRBD1; V: TRBV12-3/TRBV12-4; CDR3: CASSFQGAREQYF; DNA: TGTGCCAGCAGTTTTCAGGGGGCCAGGGAGCAGTACTTC
size: -; J: TRBJ1-5; D: -; V: TRBV12-3/TRBV12-4; CDR3: CASSSAGHQHF; DNA: TGTGCCAGCAGTTCAGCCGGACACCAGCATTTT
size: -; J: TRBJ2-5; D: TRBD2; V: TRBV12-3/TRBV12-4; CDR3: CASSLTSGGVETQYF; DNA: TGTGCCAGCAGTTTGACTAGCGGGGGGGTAGAGACCCAGTACTTC
size: -; J: TRBJ2-1; D: TRBD2; V: TRBV20-1; CDR3: CSVPGLAGGYNEQFF; DNA: TGCAGTGTACCGGGACTAGCGGGGGGTTACAATGAGCAGTTCTTC
size: -; J: TRBJ2-1; D: -; V: TRBV7-8; CDR3: CASSDDPATYNEQFF; DNA: TGTGCCAGCAGCGATGACCCTGCTACTTACAATGAGCAGTTCTTC
size: -; J: TRBJ1-1; D: TRBD1; V: TRBV3-1; CDR3: CASSQERGLGTEAFF; DNA: TGTGCCAGCAGCCAAGAAAGGGGGCTCGGGACTGAAGCTTTCTTT
size: -; J: TRBJ2-1; D: TRBD1; V: TRBV5-1; CDR3: CAGSAGQGFNEQFF; DNA: TGCGCCGGCAGCGCGGGACAGGGCTTCAATGAGCAGTTCTTC
size: few; J: TRBJ2-4; D: TRBD1; V: TRBV29-1; CDR3: CSVLQGAKNIQYF; DNA: TGCAGCGTTCTACAGGGGGCCAAAAACATTCAGTACTTC
size: -; J: TRBJ1-2; D: -; V: TRBV29-1; CDR3: CSVEVTVGRFYGYTF; DNA: TGCAGCGTTGAAGTAACGGTGGGACGGTTCTATGGCTACACCTTC
size: -; J: TRBJ2-2; D: TRBD2; V: TRBV4-2; CDR3: CASSPRTSGNTGELFF; DNA: TGTGCCAGCAGCCCACGGACTAGCGGAAACACCGGGGAGCTGTTTTTT
size: few; J: TRBJ1-2; D: TRBD1; V: TRBV7-9; CDR3: CASSWFPGTGGANYGYTF; DNA: TGTGCCAGCAGCTGGTTTCCCGGGACAGGGGGCGCGAACTATGGCTACACCTTC
size: few; J: TRBJ2-1; D: TRBD1; V: TRBV4-1; CDR3: CASSQGQGSSYNEQFF; DNA: TGCGCCAGCAGCCAGGGACAGGGAAGCTCCTACAATGAGCAGTTCTTC
size: once; J: TRBJ2-1; D: TRBD2; V: TRBV7-9; CDR3: CTSSVGLGTYNEQFF; DNA: TGTACCAGCAGCGTAGGACTAGGCACCTACAATGAGCAGTTCTTC
size: -; J: TRBJ2-3; D: TRBD2; V: TRBV20-1; CDR3: CSANRISGRRADTQYF; DNA: TGCAGTGCTAATAGGATTAGCGGGAGGAGGGCTGATACGCAGTATTTT
size: -; J: TRBJ1-1; D: TRBD1; V: TRBV10-3; CDR3: CAISESNRGTEAFF; DNA: TGTGCCATCAGTGAGTCAAACAGGGGCACTGAAGCTTTCTTT
size: few; J: TRBJ2-5; D: -; V: TRBV7-9; CDR3: CASSLLIETQYF; DNA: TGTGCCAGCAGCTTATTAATCGAGACCCAGTACTTC
size: few; J: TRBJ2-7; D: TRBD1; V: TRBV3-1; CDR3: CASRGQPGEQYF; DNA: TGTGCCTCCAGGGGGCAACCCGGCGAGCAGTACTTC
size: -; J: TRBJ2-3; D: -; V: TRBV20-1; CDR3: CSATGLTGRTDTQYF; DNA: TGCAGTGCTACCGGGTTGACAGGGAGGACAGATACGCAGTATTTT
size: -; J: TRBJ2-7; D: -; V: TRBV4-1; CDR3: CASSRRDREESYEQYF; DNA: TGCGCCAGCAGCCGGAGGGATAGGGAGGAATCCTACGAGCAGTACTTC
size: once; J: TRBJ2-1; D: TRBD2; V: TRBV7-8; CDR3: CASSLGGLADSYNEQFF; DNA: TGTGCCAGCAGCTTAGGTGGACTAGCGGACTCCTACAATGAGCAGTTCTTC
size: -; J: TRBJ1-1; D: -; V: TRBV6-5; CDR3: CASSANRGTEAFF; DNA: TGTGCCAGCAGCGCTAACCGGGGTACTGAAGCTTTCTTT
size: few; J: TRBJ2-5; D: -; V: TRBV7-9; CDR3: CASSFARNLGKTQYF; DNA: TGTGCCAGCAGCTTTGCCAGGAATCTAGGGAAGACCCAGTACTTC
size: -; J: TRBJ2-1; D: -; V: TRBV12-3/TRBV12-4; CDR3: CGSRERYNEQFF; DNA: TGTGGCAGCCGGGAGAGGTACAATGAGCAGTTCTTC
size: few; J: TRBJ2-5; D: TRBD1; V: TRBV12-3/TRBV12-4; CDR3: CASGSGGMKTQYF; DNA: TGTGCCAGCGGTTCAGGGGGTATGAAGACCCAGTACTTC
size: -; J: TRBJ2-7; D: -; V: TRBV6-1; CDR3: CASSPFRPGRIVNEQYF; DNA: TGTGCCAGCAGTCCGTTCCGACCGGGTCGCATCGTGAACGAGCAGTACTTC
size: -; J: TRBJ1-2; D: -; V: TRBV5-1; CDR3: CASSFIPGDNYGYTF; DNA: TGCGCCAGCAGCTTCATCCCAGGGGATAACTATGGCTACACCTTC
size: -; J: TRBJ2-3; D: -; V: TRBV20-1; CDR3: CSARDQRLAGEDTQYF; DNA: TGCAGTGCTAGAGATCAAAGGTTGGCGGGTGAAGATACGCAGTATTTT
size: -; J: TRBJ1-1; D: -; V: TRBV7-2; CDR3: CASSLNRVGVMNTEAFF; DNA: TGTGCCAGCAGCTTAAATCGGGTCGGGGTCATGAACACTGAAGCTTTCTTT
size: -; J: TRBJ1-5; D: TRBD1; V: TRBV12-3/TRBV12-4; CDR3: CASSDPGQGILQPQHF; DNA: TGTGCCAGCAGTGATCCGGGACAGGGAATCTTACAGCCCCAGCATTTT